The clone carrying this TCR beta chain came up once. Its antigen is still unknown. Only in-frame clones appear in the TCRdb table, and some are missing; sequencing was by immunoSEQ multiplex PCR. The table shows about 800,000 clones, with approximately 96% occurring only once. The germline V gene encodes CDR1 MNHEY and CDR2 SMNVEV (reference sequence). Trimming stripped 4 bases from V and 6 bases from J, with 18 bases between. The CDR3 is 15 residues long. Positive CCR7 selection of CD45RO-negative cells yielded the naive CD8 cells, and terminally differentiated effector memory CD45RA+ cells were excluded. This sample is part of a study of shared clonotypes between healthy human individuals. At the level of the study: Three plates were used per donor for CD4 naive, three for CD4 memory, two for CD8 naive and one for CD8 memory.

The study, taken as a whole, reports: When naive CD4 clonotypes were compared across four donors, 4% to 5.5% were shared. Non-shared clonotypes had lower generation probabilities than clonotypes shared by all four sorted-subset donors.

This sequence originates from a man aged 25 to 45 in good health. The sequencing input was naive CD8+ T cells sorted from blood. The gene calls are TRBV27 and TRBJ2-5; D ambiguous. CDR3 bases: TGTGCCAGCAGTTCGGAGTCTATTGTGGGGAAGACCCAGTACTTC. It is translated as CASSSESIVGKTQYF.